The 12 T cell receptor beta chains reported below all come from one sample, sequenced in a study of blood T cell repertoires in COVID-19 (dated by TCRdb to the early 2020s). The library was produced with the immunoSEQ multiplex PCR assay. Entries here come from immuneACCESS through TCRdb and include only in-frame sequences with V and J called. Some clones fail to appear in such tables; in the studies checked, an unresolved V gene covers under half of the shortfall, and the cause of the remainder is unknown. This sample gives about 220,000 clones in total; about 80% of them show up just once. The ten largest clones take up about 2.9% of the sample. Sequencing input: peripheral blood. These receptors were obtained from a woman in her 30s who had recovered from COVID-19.

The CDR3 coding sequence is TGCGCCAGCAGCTCAACCCCGGACAGGAACACTGAAGCTTTCTTT. Translation: CASSSTPDRNTEAFF. V gene TRBV5-1 combines with J gene TRBJ1-1; the D gene is possibly TRBD1 (6 bases). Trimming removed 3 bases from V and 1 base from J, with 13 bases in between. This CDR3 is 15 amino acids long. In germline, CDR1 is SGHRS, CDR2 YFSETQ.

The chain couples TRBV19 to TRBJ2-5; 8 nucleotides match TRBD1. Germline loops: CDR1 LNHDA, CDR2 SQIVND (reference sequence). The length of the CDR3 is 15 residues. Trimming at V came to 1 base and at J to 5 bases, leaving 6 bases not matched to a gene. The CDR3 DNA sequence: TGTGCCAGTAGTATAGTCCCAGGGGGCGGGGAGACCCAGTACTTC. Translating it yields CASSIVPGGGETQYF.

The CDR3 loop is CASSYSRVLGYTF. CDR3 nucleotides: TGTGCCAGCAGTTACTCGAGAGTACTTGGCTACACCTTC. The chain employs TRBV6-5 and TRBJ1-2; no definite D call. The CDR3 runs to 13 residues. The germline V gene encodes CDR1 MNHEY and CDR2 SVGAGI. Trimming took 0 bases from V and 7 from J, leaving 9 bases between them.

The chain employs TRBV29-1 and TRBJ2-1; 14 bases map to TRBD2. This CDR3 comprises 14 residues. V lost 1 base, J lost 9 bases, and 2 bases stayed unmatched. Germline V gene sequence: CDR1 SQVTM, CDR2 ANQGSEA. CDR3 loop: CSVEGTSGRSEQFF. The CDR3 DNA sequence: TGCAGCGTTGAAGGGACTAGCGGGAGGAGTGAGCAGTTCTTC.

This chain links TRBV30 with TRBJ1-5; tentative D call: TRBD1 (5 bases). This CDR3 region has 14 residues. V dropped 0 bases and J dropped 4 bases, with 10 bases sitting between them. Germline V CDR1 and CDR2: GTSNPN, SVGIG (reference sequence). The chain's CDR3 is CAWSVTGGNQPQHF. For the CDR3, the DNA is TGTGCCTGGAGTGTGACGGGGGGTAATCAGCCCCAGCATTTT. The full variable domain, in which reference TRBV30 and TRBJ1-5 provide the parts outside the CDR3, is SQTIHQWPATLVQPVGSPLSLECTVEGTSNPNLYWYRQAAGRGLQLLFYSVGIGQISSEVPQNLSASRPQDRQFILSSKKLLLSDSGFYLCAWSVTGGNQPQHFGDGTRLSIL.

The V and J genes are TRBV4-1 and TRBJ2-2; TRBD2 matches at 11 bases. V lost 2 bases to trimming and J lost 3 bases; unmatched junction nucleotides: 5. Germline V CDR1 and CDR2: MGHRA, YSYEKL. This CDR3 has 17 residues. The CDR3 loop reads CASSQQLTSGDTGELFF. The CDR3 DNA follows: TGCGCCAGCAGCCAACAATTGACTAGCGGGGACACCGGGGAGCTGTTTTTT.

The chain couples TRBV5-1 to TRBJ2-1; perhaps TRBD1 as D (6 bases). Germline CDR1 reads SGHRS; CDR2 reads YFSETQ. The CDR3 spans 13 residues. Trimming took 7 bases from V and 7 from J, leaving 15 bases between them. The CDR3 protein is CASRLARGNEQFF. The CDR3 coding sequence is TGCGCCAGCCGCCTAGCCAGGGGTAATGAGCAGTTCTTC.

This rearrangement joins TRBV7-9 to TRBJ1-1; a possible D gene is TRBD1 (6 bases). Trimming shortened V by 7 bases and J by 1 base, and 13 bases separated the two germline ends. The CDR3 length is 14 residues. CDR1 is SEHNR and CDR2 is FQNEAQ in the germline V gene (reference sequence). The CDR3 spells CASTSRGPNTEAFF. CDR3 sequence (DNA): TGTGCCAGCACCTCCAGGGGCCCGAACACTGAAGCTTTCTTT. The entire variable domain, with the rest obtained from reference TRBV7-9 and TRBJ1-1, is as follows: DTGVSQNPRHKITKRGQNVTFRCDPISEHNRLYWYRQTLGQGPEFLTYFQNEAQLEKSRLLSDRFSAERPKGSFSTLEIQRTEQGDSAMYLCASTSRGPNTEAFFGQGTRLTVV.

CDR3 in DNA: TGTGCCAGCAGCTTGCGCCAGGAAAAACTGTTTTTT. This translates into CASSLRQEKLFF. The J gene is TRBJ1-4, the V gene TRBV5-5; D ambiguous. V lost 1 base, J lost 8 bases, and 6 bases lay in between. Germline values: CDR1 SGHKS, CDR2 YYEKEE (reference sequence). This CDR3 is built from 12 residues.

The chain couples TRBV6-5 to TRBJ1-1; D is undetermined. Germline CDR1 and CDR2: MNHEY and SVGAGI. Trimming took 0 bases from V and 11 from J, leaving 19 bases between them. This CDR3 has 15 amino acids. CDR3 amino acids: CASSYSLGMGSGAFF. The DNA of the CDR3 is TGTGCCAGCAGTTACTCCCTGGGCATGGGCTCAGGCGCTTTCTTT.

J is TRBJ2-5 and V is TRBV19, with TRBD2 identical over 11 bases. Germline loops: CDR1 LNHDA, CDR2 SQIVND (reference sequence). The CDR3 is 18 residues long. Trimming at V came to 5 bases and at J to 5 bases, leaving 16 bases not matched to a gene. Here the CDR3 DNA reads TGTGCCAGTAGTTCCCGGGCACTAGCGGGAGTCGGGGAGGAGACCCAGTACTTC. It specifies CASSSRALAGVGEETQYF.

The chain recombines TRBV7-6 with TRBJ2-2; TRBD1 is a possible D gene (6 bases). V lost 0 bases, J lost 0 bases, and 11 bases lay in between. Germline V lookup: CDR1 SGHVS, CDR2 FNYEAQ. The CDR3 has 17 amino acids. This chain's CDR3 is CASSLALGAANTGELFF. The DNA of the CDR3 is TGTGCCAGCAGCTTAGCGCTGGGGGCGGCGAACACCGGGGAGCTGTTTTTT.